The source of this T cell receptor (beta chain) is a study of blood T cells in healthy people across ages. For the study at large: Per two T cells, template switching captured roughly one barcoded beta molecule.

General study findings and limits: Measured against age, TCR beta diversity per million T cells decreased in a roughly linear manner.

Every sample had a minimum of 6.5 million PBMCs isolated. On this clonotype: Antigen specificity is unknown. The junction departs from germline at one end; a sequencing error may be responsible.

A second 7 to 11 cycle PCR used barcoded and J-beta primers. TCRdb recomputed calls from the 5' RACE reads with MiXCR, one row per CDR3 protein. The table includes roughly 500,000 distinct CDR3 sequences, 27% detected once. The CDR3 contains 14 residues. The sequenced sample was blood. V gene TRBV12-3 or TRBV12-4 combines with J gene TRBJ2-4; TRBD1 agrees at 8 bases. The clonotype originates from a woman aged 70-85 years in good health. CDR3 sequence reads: CTSSRGTGKNIQYF. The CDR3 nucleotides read TGTACCAGCAGCCGTGGGACAGGCAAAAACATTCAGTACTTC.